This T cell receptor beta chain is from a study of blood T cell repertoires in COVID-19. Study details: In each case, the material was cDNA or gDNA derived from T cells, B-cell-depleted T cells, or PBMCs.

In the source study's methods: The authors estimated nucleated cell counts from reference gene primer amplification. This table comes from immunoSEQ multiplex PCR, and its TCRdb copy is limited to in-frame clones, with some not included. Clone size and V and J calls were adopted from that table, with D and trimming inferred from the DNA. The table includes around 250,000 clones, around 90% detected once. Each participant's cohort was designated according to participant-reported clinical history. Cohort 3 recovery required two negative PCRs, clearance, or symptom resolution. The CDR3 totals 16 residues. Trimming took 5 bases from V and 0 from J; bases not matched to a gene: 7. Germline V CDR1 and CDR2: SGHTA, FQGNSA.

This TCR derives from a woman in her 50s who had recovered from COVID-19. The gene calls are TRBV7-2 and TRBJ1-1; 9 bases line up with TRBD1. Sequenced sample: PBMCs or T cells enriched from blood (not recorded which). DNA for the CDR3: TGTGCCAGCAGCCCTCGGACAGGGGTTGTGAACACTGAAGCTTTCTTT. This encodes CASSPRTGVVNTEAFF.